This record covers a single TCR beta chain. As yet, its antigen is unknown. Amplification of TCR beta CDR3 regions used RNA as the template. The HTBI primer set was used in a first-round RT-PCR of the TCR CDR3. TCRdb itself ran the multiplex PCR reads through MiXCR, one entry per CDR3 protein. The data contain around 690,000 distinct CDR3 sequences, around 20% of them singletons. V was shortened by 3 bases and J by 8 bases, with 14 bases between the two germline ends. The CDR3 is 14 amino acids. Germline CDR1 SEHNR, CDR2 FQNEAQ (reference sequence). The data were obtained in a study of T cells in Graves' hyperthyroidism and ophthalmopathy. Study conclusions and caveats: With a median lead of around 6.7 months before onset, the model predicted ophthalmopathy.

Sequencing was done on a sample of blood. This sequence originates from a man aged 25-45 years with Graves' ophthalmopathy. The gene calls are TRBV7-9 and TRBJ2-1; the D gene is possibly TRBD2 (6 bases). The CDR3 region is CASSLTGAIHEQFF. As DNA, the CDR3 is TGTGCCAGCAGCTTGACGGGAGCGATCCATGAGCAGTTCTTC.